Shown below are 9 T cell receptor beta chains from a single sample sequenced in a study of blood T cell repertoires in COVID-19 (dated by TCRdb to 2020 to 2021). Libraries were made using the immunoSEQ multiplex PCR assay. The immuneACCESS repertoire file appears here via TCRdb, limited to in-frame rearrangements. These files lack a portion of the clones; in checked studies, under half of the deficit traces to unresolved V genes, and the cause of the others is not known. Across this sample there are some 200,000 clones, with about 83% seen only once. In total, the top ten clones hold around 7.3% of the sample. The sample taken for sequencing was peripheral blood. All receptors derive from a woman in her forties or fifties with active or convalescent COVID-19.

The rearrangement uses TRBV19 and TRBJ2-7, with D perhaps TRBD1 (5 bases). Germline assignment: CDR1 LNHDA and CDR2 SQIVND (reference sequence). The length of the CDR3 is 14 residues. V was cut by 3 bases and J by 3 bases, with 12 bases left in between. Here the CDR3 reads CASSMGQSRYEQYV. The CDR3 DNA follows: TGTGCCAGTAGTATGGGGCAGAGCCGCTACGAGCAGTACGTC.

The V and J genes are TRBV24-1 and TRBJ2-5, with D possibly matching TRBD2 (6 bases). The CDR3 consists of 15 residues. Trimming took off 7 bases at V and 4 bases at J, with 18 bases between the two ends. Per the germline V gene, CDR1 is KGHDR and CDR2 is SFDVKD. CDR3 nucleotide sequence: TGTGCCACCAGCCCCCCGGGCCCCGGGGGAGAGACCCAGTACTTC. This translates into CATSPPGPGGETQYF.

The rearrangement joins TRBV2 to TRBJ1-5; the match to TRBD1 covers 8 bases. After removal of 7 bases from V and 6 bases from J, the junction contained 11 bases not matched to a gene. CDR3 size: 15 residues. Germline CDR1 and CDR2: SNHLY and FYNNEI. The CDR3 sequence: CASTKQGVVGQPQHF. In DNA, the CDR3 is TGTGCCAGCACCAAACAGGGGGTGGTAGGTCAGCCCCAGCATTTT.

CDR3 in amino acids: CARSFKAGPGAKNIQYF. In DNA form, the CDR3 reads TGTGCCAGAAGCTTTAAGGCGGGCCCTGGGGCCAAAAACATTCAGTACTTC. The J gene is TRBJ2-4, the V gene TRBV5-3; maybe TRBD2 (5 bases). TRBV5-3 is annotated as an ORF whose role is uncertain. The V end lost 2 bases, the J end lost 1 base, and 16 bases lay between the germline ends. The CDR3 extends over 17 amino acids.

This sequence joins TRBV24-1 and TRBJ2-1; TRBD1 matches at 7 bases. Germline-derived CDR1 and CDR2 are KGHDR and SFDVKD. There are 13 residues in the CDR3. The V segment lost 7 bases and the J segment 8 bases; nucleotides outside the gene matches: 7. The CDR3 spells CATRLTGLDEQFF. CDR3 in DNA: TGTGCCACCAGACTGACAGGGTTGGATGAGCAGTTCTTC.

Only a few counts were recorded for this clone. The chain joins TRBV30 to TRBJ1-1, with D unclear. The CDR3 totals 13 residues. Germline-derived CDR1 and CDR2 are GTSNPN and SVGIG (reference sequence). V gave up 1 base and J gave up 0 bases, with 6 bases separating them. The CDR3 sequence is CAWSGSLNTEAFF. CDR3 DNA sequence: TGTGCCTGGAGTGGTTCTCTGAACACTGAAGCTTTCTTT.

The rearrangement links TRBV5-1 to TRBJ2-1; D is unresolved. The V and J ends lost 0 bases and 2 bases respectively, with 6 bases between them. Germline V gene sequence: CDR1 SGHRS, CDR2 YFSETQ. The CDR3 contains 14 residues. CDR3 sequence (DNA): TGCGCCAGCAGCTTGGGGGCAACCTACAATGAGCAGTTCTTC. Translation: CASSLGATYNEQFF.

The V call is TRBV5-4, the J call TRBJ1-3; 9 bases are a match to TRBD1. Per germline, CDR1 SGHNT and CDR2 YYREEE (reference sequence). This CDR3 is built from 16 residues. Trimming took 0 bases from V and 4 from J; bases not matched to a gene: 5. CDR3 in amino acids: CASSLAAGTGGNTIYF. For the CDR3, the DNA is TGTGCCAGCAGCTTGGCCGCCGGGACAGGGGGAAACACCATATATTTT.

The chain uses TRBV18 and TRBJ2-7, with TRBD2 matching over 12 bases. V lost 6 bases and J lost 1; bases outside the gene matches: 7. From germline, CDR1 is KGHSH and CDR2 LQKENI. The CDR3 covers 16 residues. CDR3 sequence (DNA): TGTGCCAGCTCTCCTGGACTAGCGGGGCTTTCCTACGAGCAGTACTTC. This codes for CASSPGLAGLSYEQYF.